This entry lists 10 T cell receptor beta chains sequenced from one sample in a study of identical twins (dated by TCRdb to 2016 to 2017). Library preparation employed 5' RACE. The run used an Illumina HiSeq 2000. In TCRdb, the public reads were trimmed at Q25 with fastp and aligned with MiXCR, with productive beta chains retained. One record per CDR3 amino acid sequence lists the most common genes and DNA. The sample table shows about 240,000 distinct CDR3 sequences, and approximately 11% are seen once. The ten largest clones take up more than 3.5% of the sample. These sequences were also reported in another study, on yellow fever vaccine responses in identical twins.

Sequencing used memory (CD45RO+) T cells sorted from blood. The cell subset or site label, as the study defines it: CD45RO+ enriched T cells. The origin of the receptors is a woman younger than 35 in good health.

The chain employs TRBV20-1 and TRBJ1-1, with no clear D. V was trimmed by 3 bases and J by 4 bases, leaving 15 bases between them. Germline V lookup: CDR1 DFQATT, CDR2 SNEGSKA (reference sequence). The CDR3 has 14 residues. In nucleotides, the CDR3 is TGCAGTGCTAGGGGTATCTCGGAGTTCACTGAAGCTTTCTTT. This sequence encodes CSARGISEFTEAFF.

CDR3 sequence (DNA): TGTGCCAGCAGCCGCAGGGCGGGGGAAGAGACCCAGTACTTC. Translation gives CASSRRAGEETQYF. V and J are TRBV7-2 and TRBJ2-5, with 7 bases identical to TRBD2. CDR3 size: 14 residues. Germline V gives CDR1 SGHTA, CDR2 FQGNSA. J gave up 3 bases and V 5 bases, and 6 bases lay outside the gene matches.

This clonotype was seen a handful of times. The CDR3 sequence: CSVTGGSGNTIYF. The CDR3 DNA follows: TGCAGCGTAACAGGGGGCTCTGGAAACACCATATATTTT. The genes are TRBV29-1 and TRBJ1-3, with TRBD1 matching over 8 bases. The CDR3 has 13 residues. Trimming removed 6 bases from V and 0 bases from J; junction bases left unmatched: 1. The germline CDR1 and CDR2 sequences are SQVTM and ANQGSEA.

This chain uses TRBV24-1 with TRBJ2-7; D is tentatively TRBD1 or TRBD2 (5 bases each). Germline CDR1 reads KGHDR; CDR2 reads SFDVKD. The V and J ends lost 2 bases and 3 bases respectively, with 13 bases between them. The CDR3 consists of 15 residues. CDR3 in amino acids: CATSDSGRTLYEQYF. The CDR3 DNA follows: TGTGCCACCAGTGATTCGGGACGGACCCTCTACGAGCAGTACTTC.

In this sample, this clonotype turned up many times. The rearrangement uses TRBV20-1 and TRBJ2-7; D unresolved. The CDR3 runs 13 residues. Germline lookup yields CDR1 DFQATT and CDR2 SNEGSKA (reference sequence). Trimming stripped 0 bases from V and 4 bases from J, with 10 bases between. CDR3 coding DNA: TGCAGTGCTAGAGATCTTTCCGGGTACGAGCAGTACTTC. Protein: CSARDLSGYEQYF.

The rearrangement links TRBV7-9 to TRBJ2-1; D may be TRBD2 (7 bases). The CDR3 has 15 amino acids. Germline CDR1 is SEHNR and CDR2 is FQNEAQ (reference sequence). V lost 11 bases to trimming and J lost 0 bases, with 17 bases between them. The CDR3 sequence is CAHSGGASSYNEQFF. CDR3 DNA sequence: TGTGCCCATTCTGGGGGGGCGAGCTCCTACAATGAGCAGTTCTTC.

The rearrangement links TRBV12-3 or TRBV12-4 to TRBJ2-4; possible D gene TRBD2, 5 bases. The CDR3 has 16 residues. With 2 bases removed from V and 0 bases from J, the gap between germline ends came to 11 bases. Here the CDR3 DNA reads TGTGCCAGCAGTTTACGGGGATCTCTAGCCAAAAACATTCAGTACTTC. This encodes CASSLRGSLAKNIQYF.

This clonotype was counted only a few times. This chain joins TRBV27 and TRBJ2-7; 7 bases match TRBD1. V shed 5 bases, J shed 0 bases, and the junction held 7 bases outside the gene matches. CDR1 and CDR2 from the germline V gene are MNHEY and SMNVEV (reference sequence). The CDR3 has 15 amino acids. CDR3 DNA sequence: TGTGCCAGCAGTCCCCTCCGGGACAGCTCCTACGAGCAGTACTTC. It encodes CASSPLRDSSYEQYF.

This clonotype was counted ten times or more. The chain has TRBV12-3 or TRBV12-4 and TRBJ2-6, with unresolved D. The CDR3 loop spans 13 amino acids. Trimming cost V 6 bases and J 0 bases, with 3 bases left between them. DNA for the CDR3: TGTGCCAGCAGCCACTCTGGGGCCAACGTCCTGACTTTC. The encoded protein is CASSHSGANVLTF.

This sequence joins TRBV11-1 and TRBJ2-5; 9 bases are shared with TRBD2. CDR3 size: 22 residues. V gave up 5 bases and J gave up 2 bases; unmatched junction bases: 27. Germline lookup yields CDR1 SGHAT and CDR2 FQDESV (reference sequence). The CDR3 spells CASSLGADSGGYYQRGQETQYF. In DNA form, the CDR3 reads TGTGCCAGCAGCCTCGGGGCCGATAGCGGGGGATACTACCAAAGGGGTCAAGAGACCCAGTACTTC.